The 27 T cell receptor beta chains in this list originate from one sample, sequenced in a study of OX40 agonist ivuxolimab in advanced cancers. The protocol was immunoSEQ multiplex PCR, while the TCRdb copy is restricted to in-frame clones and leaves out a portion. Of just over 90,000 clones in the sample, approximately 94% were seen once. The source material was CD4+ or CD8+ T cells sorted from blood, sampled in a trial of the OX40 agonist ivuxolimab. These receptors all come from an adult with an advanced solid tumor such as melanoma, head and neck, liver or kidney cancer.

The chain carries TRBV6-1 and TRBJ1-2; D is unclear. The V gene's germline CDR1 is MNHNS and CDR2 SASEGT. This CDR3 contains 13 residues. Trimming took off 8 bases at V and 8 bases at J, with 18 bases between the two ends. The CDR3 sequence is CASLEPLAWGYTF. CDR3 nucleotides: TGTGCCAGCTTGGAACCCCTGGCCTGGGGCTACACCTTC.

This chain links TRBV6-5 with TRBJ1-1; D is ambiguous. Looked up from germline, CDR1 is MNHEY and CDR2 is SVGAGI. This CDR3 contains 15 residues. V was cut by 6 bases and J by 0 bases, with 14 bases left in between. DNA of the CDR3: TGTGCCAGCAGCGAGAATGGCCCCTTGAACACTGAAGCTTTCTTT. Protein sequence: CASSENGPLNTEAFF.

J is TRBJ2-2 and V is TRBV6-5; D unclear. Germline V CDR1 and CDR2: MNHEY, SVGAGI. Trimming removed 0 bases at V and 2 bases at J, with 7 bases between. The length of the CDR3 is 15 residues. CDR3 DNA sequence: TGTGCCAGCAGTTACTCGATCAGTAACACCGGGGAGCTGTTTTTT. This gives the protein CASSYSISNTGELFF.

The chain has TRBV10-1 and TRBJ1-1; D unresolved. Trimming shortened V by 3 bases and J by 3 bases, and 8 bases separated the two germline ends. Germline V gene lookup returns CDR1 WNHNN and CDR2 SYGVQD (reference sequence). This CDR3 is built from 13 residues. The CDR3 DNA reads TGCGCCAGCAGTGAAACGGTCTACACTGAAGCTTTCTTT. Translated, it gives CASSETVYTEAFF.

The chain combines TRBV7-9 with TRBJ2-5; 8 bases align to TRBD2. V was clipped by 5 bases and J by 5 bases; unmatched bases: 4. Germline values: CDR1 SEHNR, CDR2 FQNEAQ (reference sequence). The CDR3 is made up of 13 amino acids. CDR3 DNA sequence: TGTGCCAGCAGCCGAGGGACTAGTGAGACCCAGTACTTC. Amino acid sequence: CASSRGTSETQYF.

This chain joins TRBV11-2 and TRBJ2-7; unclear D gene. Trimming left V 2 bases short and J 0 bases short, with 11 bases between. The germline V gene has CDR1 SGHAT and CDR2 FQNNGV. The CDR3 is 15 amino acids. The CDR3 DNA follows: TGTGCCAGCAGCTTATCGCAGGAAAGCTCCTACGAGCAGTACTTC. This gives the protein CASSLSQESSYEQYF.

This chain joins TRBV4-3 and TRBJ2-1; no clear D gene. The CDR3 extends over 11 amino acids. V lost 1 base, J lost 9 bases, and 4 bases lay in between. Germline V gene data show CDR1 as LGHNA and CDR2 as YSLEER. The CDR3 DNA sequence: TGCGCCAGCAGCCAAGGGCGTGAGCAGTTCTTC. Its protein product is CASSQGREQFF.

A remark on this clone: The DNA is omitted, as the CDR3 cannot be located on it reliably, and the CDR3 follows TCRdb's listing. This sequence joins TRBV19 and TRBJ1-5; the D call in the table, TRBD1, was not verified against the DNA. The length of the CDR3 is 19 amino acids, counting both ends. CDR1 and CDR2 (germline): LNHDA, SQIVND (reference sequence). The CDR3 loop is CASSSFLAGGSISNQPQHF.

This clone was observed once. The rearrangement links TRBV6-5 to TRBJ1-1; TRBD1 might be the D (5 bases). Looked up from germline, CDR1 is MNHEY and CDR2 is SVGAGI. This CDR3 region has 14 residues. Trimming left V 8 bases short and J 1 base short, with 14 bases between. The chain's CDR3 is CASGIQASNTEAFF. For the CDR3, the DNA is TGTGCCAGCGGCATACAGGCCTCGAACACTGAAGCTTTCTTT.

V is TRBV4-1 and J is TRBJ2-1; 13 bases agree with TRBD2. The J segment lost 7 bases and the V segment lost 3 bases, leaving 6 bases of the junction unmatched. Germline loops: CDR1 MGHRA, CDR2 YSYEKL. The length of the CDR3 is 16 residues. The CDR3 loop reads CASSHQLAGGRNEQFF. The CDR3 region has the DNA TGCGCCAGCAGCCACCAACTAGCGGGGGGGAGAAATGAGCAGTTCTTC.

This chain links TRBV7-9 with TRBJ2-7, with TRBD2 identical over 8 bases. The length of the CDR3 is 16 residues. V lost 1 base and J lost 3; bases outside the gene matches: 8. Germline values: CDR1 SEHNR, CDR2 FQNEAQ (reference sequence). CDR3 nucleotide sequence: TGTGCCAGCAGCTTAGTCGAGCGGGAGTGGAGCTACGAGCAGTACTTC. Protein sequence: CASSLVEREWSYEQYF.

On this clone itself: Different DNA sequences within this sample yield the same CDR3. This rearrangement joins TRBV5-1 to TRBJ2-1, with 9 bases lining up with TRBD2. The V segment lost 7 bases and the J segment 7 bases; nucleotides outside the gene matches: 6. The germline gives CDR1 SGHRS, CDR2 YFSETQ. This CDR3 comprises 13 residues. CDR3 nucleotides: TGCGCCAGCTCACTGGCGGGGGGGAATGAGCAGTTCTTC. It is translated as CASSLAGGNEQFF.

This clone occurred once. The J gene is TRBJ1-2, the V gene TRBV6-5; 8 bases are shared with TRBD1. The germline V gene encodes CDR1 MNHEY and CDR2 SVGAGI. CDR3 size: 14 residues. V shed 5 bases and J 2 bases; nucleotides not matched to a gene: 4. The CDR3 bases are TGTGCCAGCAGTCCGGACAGGGTCAACTATGGCTACACCTTC. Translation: CASSPDRVNYGYTF.

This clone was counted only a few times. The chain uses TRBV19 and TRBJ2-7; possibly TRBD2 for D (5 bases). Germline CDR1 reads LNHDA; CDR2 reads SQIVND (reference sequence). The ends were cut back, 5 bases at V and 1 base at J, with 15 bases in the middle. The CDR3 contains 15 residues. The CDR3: CASSSSLALSYEQYF. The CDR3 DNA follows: TGTGCCAGTAGTTCTAGCCTGGCCCTGTCCTACGAGCAGTACTTC.

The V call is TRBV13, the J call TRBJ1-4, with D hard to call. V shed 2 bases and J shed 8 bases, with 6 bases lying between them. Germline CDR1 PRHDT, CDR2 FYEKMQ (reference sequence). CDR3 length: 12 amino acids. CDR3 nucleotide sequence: TGTGCCAGCAGCTTAACGAGGGAAAAACTGTTTTTT. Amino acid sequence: CASSLTREKLFF.

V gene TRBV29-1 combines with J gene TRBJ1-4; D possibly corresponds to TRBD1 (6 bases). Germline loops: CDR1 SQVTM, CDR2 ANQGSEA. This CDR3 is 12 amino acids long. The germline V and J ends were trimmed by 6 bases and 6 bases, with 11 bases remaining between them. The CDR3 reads CSVWDKDEKLFF. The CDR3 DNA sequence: TGCAGCGTGTGGGACAAAGATGAAAAACTGTTTTTT.

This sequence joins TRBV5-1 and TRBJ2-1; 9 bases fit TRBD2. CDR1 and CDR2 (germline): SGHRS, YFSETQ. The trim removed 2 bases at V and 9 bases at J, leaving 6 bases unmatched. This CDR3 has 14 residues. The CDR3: CASSFSGRGSEQFF. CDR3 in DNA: TGCGCCAGCAGCTTTAGCGGGAGAGGCAGTGAGCAGTTCTTC. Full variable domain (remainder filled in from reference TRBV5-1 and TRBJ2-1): KAGVTQTPRYLIKTRGQQVTLSCSPISGHRSVSWYQQTPGQGLQFLFEYFSETQRNKGNFPGRFSGRQFSNSRSEMNVSTLELGDSALYLCASSFSGRGSEQFFGPGTRLTVL.

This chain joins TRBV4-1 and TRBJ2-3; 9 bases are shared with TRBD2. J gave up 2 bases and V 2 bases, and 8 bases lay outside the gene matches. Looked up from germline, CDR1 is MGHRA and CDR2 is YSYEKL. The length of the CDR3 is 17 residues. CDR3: CASSQTLAGRDTDTQYF. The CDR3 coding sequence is TGCGCCAGCAGCCAAACTCTAGCGGGACGTGACACAGATACGCAGTATTTT.

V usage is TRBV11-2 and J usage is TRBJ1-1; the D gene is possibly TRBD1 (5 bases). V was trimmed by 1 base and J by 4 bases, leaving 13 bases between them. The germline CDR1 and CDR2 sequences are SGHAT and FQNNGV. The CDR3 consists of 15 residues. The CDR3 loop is CASSLVGGAATEAFF. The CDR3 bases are TGTGCCAGCAGCTTAGTTGGAGGGGCGGCCACTGAAGCTTTCTTT. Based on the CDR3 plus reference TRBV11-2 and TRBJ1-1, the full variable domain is EAGVAQSPRYKIIEKRQSVAFWCNPISGHATLYWYQQILGQGPKLLIQFQNNGVVDDSQLPKDRFSAERLKGVDSTLKIQPAKLEDSAVYLCASSLVGGAATEAFFGQGTRLTVV.

The CDR3: CASSVRTGNGYTF. The CDR3 region has the DNA TGTGCCAGCAGCGTCCGGACAGGGAATGGCTACACCTTC. The rearrangement links TRBV27 to TRBJ1-2; 8 nucleotides align to TRBD1. Per the germline V gene, CDR1 is MNHEY and CDR2 is SMNVEV (reference sequence). V lost 6 bases, J lost 6 bases, and 6 bases stayed unmatched. CDR3 length: 13 amino acids.

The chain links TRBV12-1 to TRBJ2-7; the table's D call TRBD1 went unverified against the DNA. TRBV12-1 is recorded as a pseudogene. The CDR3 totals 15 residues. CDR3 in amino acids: CASSYHLGASYEQYF. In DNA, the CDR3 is TGTGCCAGCAGCTACCATCTGGGGGCCTCCTACGAGCAGTACTTC.

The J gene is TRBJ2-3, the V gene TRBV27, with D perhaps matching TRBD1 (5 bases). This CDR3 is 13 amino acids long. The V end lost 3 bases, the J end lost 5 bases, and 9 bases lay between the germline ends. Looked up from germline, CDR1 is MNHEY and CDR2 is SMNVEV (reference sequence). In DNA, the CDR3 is TGTGCCAGCAGTTTCGGTGGACAAGATACGCAGTATTTT. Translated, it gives CASSFGGQDTQYF.

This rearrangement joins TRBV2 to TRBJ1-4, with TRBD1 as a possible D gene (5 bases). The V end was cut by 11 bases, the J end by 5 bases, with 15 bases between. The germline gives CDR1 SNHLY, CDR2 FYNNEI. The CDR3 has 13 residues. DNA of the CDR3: TGTGCCCACAAAGGCTCAGGGAATGAAAAACTGTTTTTT. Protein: CAHKGSGNEKLFF. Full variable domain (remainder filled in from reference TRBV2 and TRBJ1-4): EPEVTQTPSHQVTQMGQEVILRCVPISNHLYFYWYRQILGQKVEFLVSFYNNEISEKSEIFDDQFSVERPDGSNFTLKIRSTKLEDSAMYFCAHKGSGNEKLFFGSGTQLSVL.

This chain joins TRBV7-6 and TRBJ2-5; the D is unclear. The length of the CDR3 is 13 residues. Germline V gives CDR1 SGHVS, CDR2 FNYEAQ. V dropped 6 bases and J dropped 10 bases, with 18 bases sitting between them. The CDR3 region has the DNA TGTGCCAGCAGTTCGCCCCCGGCGGTGGGCCAGTACTTC. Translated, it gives CASSSPPAVGQYF.

The CDR3 bases are TGCGCCAGCAGCCAAGACAGGGGCCAGCCCCAGCATTTT. This gives the protein CASSQDRGQPQHF. This sequence joins TRBV4-1 and TRBJ1-5; tentatively, D is TRBD1 (6 bases). Between the trimmed V and J ends, which lost 0 bases and 7 bases, there was a span of 7 bases. Germline V gene lookup returns CDR1 MGHRA and CDR2 YSYEKL. This CDR3 region has 13 residues.

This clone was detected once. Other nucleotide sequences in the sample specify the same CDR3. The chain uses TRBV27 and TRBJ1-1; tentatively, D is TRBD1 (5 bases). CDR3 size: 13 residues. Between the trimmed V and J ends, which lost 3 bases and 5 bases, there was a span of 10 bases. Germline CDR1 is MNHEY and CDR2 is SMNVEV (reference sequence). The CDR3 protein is CASSLRGGTEAFF. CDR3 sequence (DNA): TGTGCCAGCAGTTTGCGGGGCGGTACTGAAGCTTTCTTT.

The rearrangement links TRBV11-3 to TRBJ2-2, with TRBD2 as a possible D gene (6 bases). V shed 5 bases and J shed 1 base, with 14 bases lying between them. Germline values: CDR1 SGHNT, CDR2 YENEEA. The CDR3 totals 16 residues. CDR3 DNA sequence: TGTGCCAGCAGCCGTCGCGACGGGGGGAACACCGGGGAGCTGTTTTTT. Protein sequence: CASSRRDGGNTGELFF.